The 17 T cell receptor beta chains in this list originate from one sample, sequenced in a study of CD8 T cells in Susac syndrome. RNA, at roughly 0.5 to 1 ug, was reverse transcribed with random hexamers. TCRdb re-called the immunoSEQ multiplex PCR reads with MiXCR, one entry per CDR3 protein. The sample holds approximately 140,000 distinct CDR3 sequences, roughly 80% seen once. The sequenced material came from CD8+ T cells from PBMCs. Every receptor here comes from a human donor with multiple sclerosis.

The J gene is TRBJ2-1, the V gene TRBV5-1; D might be TRBD2 (5 bases). This CDR3 is 12 amino acids long. In germline, CDR1 is SGHRS, CDR2 YFSETQ. Trimming stripped 4 bases from V and 9 bases from J, with 11 bases between. The chain's CDR3 is CASSLIGSEQFF. The CDR3 nucleotides are TGCGCCAGCAGCCTAATAGGGAGTGAGCAGTTCTTC.

The chain couples TRBV12-3 or TRBV12-4 to TRBJ2-3, with 9 bases matching TRBD2. This CDR3 is built from 16 residues. Trimming removed 5 bases from V and 2 bases from J; junction bases left unmatched: 8. The CDR3 is CASSAIAGVATDTQYF. The CDR3 nucleotides read TGTGCCAGCAGTGCCATAGCGGGAGTCGCCACAGATACGCAGTATTTT.

The gene calls are TRBV19 and TRBJ1-2; TRBD1 matches at 7 bases. Germline-derived CDR1 and CDR2 are LNHDA and SQIVND (reference sequence). CDR3 length equals 12 residues. V was pared by 5 bases and J by 7 bases, with 4 bases of the junction left unmatched. This CDR3 reads CASSEGARGYTF. The CDR3 region has the DNA TGTGCCAGTAGTGAGGGGGCGCGTGGCTACACCTTC.

V usage is TRBV5-8 and J usage is TRBJ2-3; D gene unclear. V was pared by 0 bases and J by 4 bases, with 15 bases between. Germline values: CDR1 SGHTS, CDR2 YDEGEE. The CDR3 is 16 residues long. The chain's CDR3 is CASSLELHVWADTQYF. CDR3 nucleotides: TGTGCCAGCAGCTTGGAATTGCACGTCTGGGCAGATACGCAGTATTTT. The full variable domain, with the rest looked up from reference TRBV5-8 and TRBJ2-3, is EAGVTQSPTHLIKTRGQQATLRCSPISGHTSVYWYQQALGLGLQFLLWYDEGEERNRGNFPPRFSGRQFPNYSSELNVNALELEDSALYLCASSLELHVWADTQYFGPGTRLTVL.

This rearrangement joins TRBV2 to TRBJ2-1; 10 nucleotides line up with TRBD1. The trim removed 7 bases at V and 4 bases at J, leaving 10 bases unmatched. This CDR3 is 16 amino acids long. CDR1 and CDR2 (germline): SNHLY, FYNNEI. In DNA, the CDR3 is TGTGCCAGCACCCTGGACAGGGGGTTTATATACAATGAGCAGTTCTTC. The encoded protein is CASTLDRGFIYNEQFF.

The chain combines TRBV9 with TRBJ2-5, with TRBD1 identical over 7 bases. V gave up 0 bases and J gave up 8 bases; unmatched junction bases: 4. Germline V gives CDR1 SGDLS, CDR2 YYNGEE. CDR3 length equals 13 residues. The DNA for the CDR3 is TGTGCCAGCAGCGTAGACAGGGGAAGCACCCAGTACTTC. It codes for CASSVDRGSTQYF. The full variable domain, completed using reference TRBV9 and TRBJ2-5, is DSGVTQTPKHLITATGQRVTLRCSPRSGDLSVYWYQQSLDQGLQFLIQYYNGEERAKGNILERFSAQQFPDLHSELNLSSLELGDSALYFCASSVDRGSTQYFGPGTRLLVL.

This rearrangement joins TRBV7-9 to TRBJ1-1; D is uncertain. Germline loops: CDR1 SEHNR, CDR2 FQNEAQ (reference sequence). This CDR3 has 14 residues. Trimming shortened V by 5 bases and J by 1 base, and 11 bases separated the two germline ends. CDR3 protein: CASSPLSRNTEAFF. CDR3 bases: TGTGCCAGCAGCCCCCTGAGCAGGAACACTGAAGCTTTCTTT.

This chain uses TRBV9 with TRBJ2-2; no clear D. The germline CDR1 and CDR2 sequences are SGDLS and YYNGEE. Deletions cut 3 bases from V and 7 bases from J, with 7 bases between. The CDR3 is 12 residues long. In nucleotides, the CDR3 is TGTGCCAGCAGCGCGCTCAACGGGGAGCTGTTTTTT. It codes for CASSALNGELFF.

The chain carries TRBV12-3 or TRBV12-4 and TRBJ2-2; TRBD2 aligns across 8 bases. This CDR3 region has 19 residues. Unmatched junction bases numbered 15, after V lost 5 bases and J lost 1 base. The CDR3 sequence is CASSPCRGGVGWNTGELFF. The DNA for the CDR3 is TGTGCCAGCAGTCCCTGTCGGGGGGGTGTGGGGTGGAACACCGGGGAGCTGTTTTTT.

The rearrangement uses TRBV9 and TRBJ2-1; D is ambiguous. This CDR3 has 13 amino acids. Trimming took 3 bases from V and 7 from J, leaving 11 bases between them. Germline lookup yields CDR1 SGDLS and CDR2 YYNGEE. This chain's CDR3 is CASSDPWMNEQFF. CDR3 coding DNA: TGTGCCAGCAGCGACCCCTGGATGAATGAGCAGTTCTTC.

This sequence joins TRBV27 and TRBJ2-1; 7 bases are shared with TRBD2. After removal of 7 bases from V and 4 bases from J, the junction contained 7 bases not matched to a gene. The CDR3 extends over 14 amino acids. Germline V lookup: CDR1 MNHEY, CDR2 SMNVEV (reference sequence). CDR3 loop: CASTLSGKYNEQFF. The CDR3 nucleotides read TGTGCCAGCACCTTAAGCGGGAAATACAATGAGCAGTTCTTC.

V and J are TRBV4-2 and TRBJ1-1; TRBD1 might be the D (6 bases). The CDR3 spans 16 residues. Germline CDR1 LGHNA, CDR2 YNFKEQ. V dropped 1 base and J dropped 3 bases, with 15 bases sitting between them. CDR3 loop: CASSQGPAGADTEAFF. In nucleotides, the CDR3 is TGTGCCAGCAGCCAAGGCCCCGCGGGGGCGGACACTGAAGCTTTCTTT.

The gene calls are TRBV12-3 or TRBV12-4 and TRBJ2-1; 8 nucleotides line up with TRBD2. The CDR3 runs to 15 residues. V gave up 5 bases and J gave up 3 bases; unmatched junction bases: 6. The CDR3 DNA reads TGTGCCAGCAGTGGGGGCCTAGCGGGCTACAATGAGCAGTTCTTC. Its protein product is CASSGGLAGYNEQFF.

The gene calls are TRBV4-1 and TRBJ1-3; no reliable D call. Trimming stripped 0 bases from V and 0 bases from J, with 6 bases between. The CDR3 length is 15 residues. Germline-derived CDR1 and CDR2 are MGHRA and YSYEKL. CDR3 in DNA: TGCGCCAGCAGCCAAGATGGCGGCTCTGGAAACACCATATATTTT. Translation: CASSQDGGSGNTIYF.

This clonotype was seen just once. V usage is TRBV7-9 and J usage is TRBJ2-1; 16 positions agree with TRBD2. This CDR3 contains 18 residues. CDR1 and CDR2 from the germline V gene are SEHNR and FQNEAQ (reference sequence). V lost 5 bases, J lost 0 bases, and 4 bases stayed unmatched. CDR3 amino acids: CASSPGLAGGTSYNEQFF. CDR3 in DNA: TGTGCCAGCAGCCCGGGACTAGCGGGAGGGACCTCCTACAATGAGCAGTTCTTC.

The rearrangement links TRBV6-2 or TRBV6-3 to TRBJ2-3, with D hard to call. CDR1 and CDR2 from the germline V gene are MNHEY and SVGEGT. V lost 2 bases and J 6 bases, leaving 9 bases between the germline ends. The CDR3 runs 13 residues. As DNA, the CDR3 is TGTGCCAGCAGTTACCCCCCCCAGGATACGCAGTATTTT. It translates to CASSYPPQDTQYF.

The chain couples TRBV12-3 or TRBV12-4 to TRBJ2-7; TRBD1 might be the D (6 bases). V was pared by 3 bases and J by 2 bases, with 11 bases between. CDR3 length: 14 amino acids. The CDR3 sequence is CASSFAGQPYEQYF. CDR3 DNA: TGTGCCAGCAGTTTCGCCGGACAGCCCTACGAGCAGTACTTC.